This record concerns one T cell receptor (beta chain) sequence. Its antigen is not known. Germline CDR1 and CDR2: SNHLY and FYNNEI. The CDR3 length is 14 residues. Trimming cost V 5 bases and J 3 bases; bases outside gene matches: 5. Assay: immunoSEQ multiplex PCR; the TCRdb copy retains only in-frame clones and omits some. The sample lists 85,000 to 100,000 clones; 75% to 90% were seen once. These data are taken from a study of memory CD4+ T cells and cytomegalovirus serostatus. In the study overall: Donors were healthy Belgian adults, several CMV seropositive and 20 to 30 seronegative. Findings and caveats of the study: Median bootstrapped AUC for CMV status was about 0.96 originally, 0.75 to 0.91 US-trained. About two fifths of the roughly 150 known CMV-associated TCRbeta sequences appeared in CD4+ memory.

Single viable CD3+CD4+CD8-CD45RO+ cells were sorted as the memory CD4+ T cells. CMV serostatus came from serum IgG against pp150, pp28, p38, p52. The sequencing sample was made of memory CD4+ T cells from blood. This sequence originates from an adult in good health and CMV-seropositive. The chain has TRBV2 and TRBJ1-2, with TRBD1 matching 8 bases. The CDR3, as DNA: TGTGCCAGCAGTTGGTTGGACAGGGACTATGGCTACACCTTC. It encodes CASSWLDRDYGYTF.